This T cell receptor (beta chain) was found in a study of T cell clonotyping in hematopoietic cell transplantation. This table comes from immunoSEQ multiplex PCR, and its TCRdb copy is limited to in-frame clones, with some not included. Of approximately 2,000 clones listed, around 94% were seen once; the top ten hold roughly 4.5%. Study-wide results and limits: Cells were unsorted, so CD4 and CD8 contributions were not separated.

Germline V lookup: CDR1 ENHRY, CDR2 SYGVKD. The junction had 13 bases not matched to a gene; V was cut back by 4 bases and J by 5 bases. The CDR3 spans 16 residues. Comment on this clone: The antigen is undetermined.

The chain combines TRBV10-3 with TRBJ2-7; 8 nucleotides agree with TRBD2. This receptor was obtained from a man aged 45-65 years in good health. Some clones in this sample may be carry-over from other donors' samples. Sample: peripheral blood mononuclear cells. The CDR3 nucleotides are TGTGCCATCAGTGCCCTTCGGGGGGGGAAAGGCAACGAGCAGTACTTC. Its translation: CAISALRGGKGNEQYF.